Below, one T cell receptor beta chain is given with its context. The target antigen is unknown. The CDR3 contains 15 residues. With 4 bases clipped from V and 7 bases from J, the junction kept 9 bases outside the gene matches. From germline, CDR1 is SGHAT and CDR2 FQNNGV. The data derive from a study of shared clonotypes between healthy human individuals. Whole-study results and caveats: Non-shared clonotypes had lower generation probabilities than clonotypes shared by all four sorted-subset donors. It was the few donors that limited the genetic and exposure-history diversity represented. Among donors, the sharing of clonotypes was expected to be influenced by sequencing depth.

Clones were sequenced by immunoSEQ multiplex PCR, and TCRdb holds only the in-frame ones, with some missing. The table records around 690,000 clones, less than 95% of them present only once. The genes are TRBV11-2 and TRBJ2-1; 8 bases are a match to TRBD2. The sequence came from a man between 18 and 35 years old in good health. Some clones in this sample may be carry-over from other donors' samples. Material for sequencing was memory CD8+ T cells from PBMCs. As to subset: CD45RO+ cells pooled with CCR7-negative TemRA cells. The CDR3 coding sequence is TGTGCCAGCAGCTCCCACCCAGCGGGAGTAAATGAGCAGTTCTTC. Its translation: CASSSHPAGVNEQFF.